This T cell receptor (beta chain) is from a study of T cells in Graves' hyperthyroidism and ophthalmopathy (dated by TCRdb to the late 2010s). Study-wide context: Peripheral blood was collected at initial diagnosis, before any treatment. TCR V-J signatures able to tell the groups apart were searched for in a discovery cohort of approximately 95 patients, of whom over 40 had Graves' ophthalmopathy and around 56 had stable Graves' hyperthyroidism. An independent validation cohort of around 19 hyperthyroidism patients and about 16 patients who later progressed to ophthalmopathy tested prospective prediction of ophthalmopathy. The 95 to 100 discovery patients were randomly divided into training and test sets at a 7:3 ratio. In several Graves' hyperthyroidism patients, the study also compared T-cell repertoires from thyroid tissue with T-cell repertoires from blood. After sampling, hyperthyroidism patients received methimazole starting at 30 mg daily, and ophthalmopathy patients received high-dose intravenous methylprednisolone. TCR Vbeta CDR3 sequencing of 130 to 150 peripheral blood samples (over 40 ophthalmopathy, about 74 hyperthyroidism and roughly 17 progressor patients) is reported in the paper.

Stable Graves' hyperthyroidism was defined as the absence of progression to ophthalmopathy over 18 months of follow-up. Hyperthyroidism patients were newly diagnosed, had a disease duration of under 2 months, and were aged 18 to 65 years. Any patient with an uncontrolled infection, another autoimmune disease, pregnancy or lactation was excluded. Diagnoses relied on clinical symptoms, serum thyroxine and TRAb, thyroid ultrasound and orbital computed tomography. PBMCs were separated from approximately 10 ml of fresh peripheral blood using Ficoll-Paque density gradient centrifugation. Total RNA was extracted with Trizol reagent, and quality was checked on an Agilent 2100 Bioanalyzer. The full study reports these points: In cross-validation, a model built on a 13 V-J signature told ophthalmopathy apart from stable hyperthyroidism with 85% to 90% sensitivity and about 81% specificity, and in testing the same model reached 80%/75%. In validation, the model predicted progression to ophthalmopathy with over 65% sensitivity and 72% to 85% specificity, a median of around six months before onset. Blood samples also contained most of the expanded thyroid clonotypes (frequency above 0.001), which suggests that blood repertoires may reflect thyroid immune responses. No statistical method was used to set the sample size in advance, and investigators knew the group allocation.

This clonotype was picked up a small number of times. Its binding antigen is unknown. No base-level quality is on record; no much larger clone is a single base apart. The TCR beta CDR3 regions were amplified from the RNA transcripts. For the first round of RT-PCR on the TCR CDR3, the HTBI primer set was used together with the Qiagen OneStep RT-PCR kit. The libraries were constructed in a second round of multiplex PCR and then size-selected and purified. The libraries were sequenced on an Illumina HiSeq2000 using paired-end 100 bp reads. Per the original workflow: Raw data were processed with SOAPnuke, discarding reads with adapters, uncalled bases, mean Phred below 15, or no exact constant-primer or identifier match. COPE v1.2.5 was used to merge the high-quality paired reads, and each unique nucleotide sequence was defined as a clonotype. Clonotypes were aligned to IMGT TRBV, TRBD and TRBJ reference segments using MiTCR v1.1. Analysis was restricted to V-J combinations with a frequency above 0.0001, which covered 98% to 99.2% of repertoires. A TCS score was defined as the ratio of F50 (clonal expansion) to E x V (chaos), with BLOSUM62-based TCRdist applied between CDR3 peptides within each V-J. Welch's t-statistics and random forest reduced around 520 V-J features to 13, which were used in a naive Bayes classifier (R e1071). In TCRdb, the public reads were trimmed at Q25 with fastp and aligned with MiXCR, with productive beta chains retained. Every distinct CDR3 protein forms one entry, paired with its most common genes and DNA. The V and J calls and clone size come from TCRdb's table, not from the authors' own analysis. The sample table lists hundreds of thousands of distinct CDR3 sequences, more than 15% of them with a count of one. In total, the top ten clones hold approximately 7.5% of the sample.

The TCR sequence derives from a woman between 18 and 30 years old with Graves' hyperthyroidism. The sample comprised blood.

Here the CDR3 is given as CASSLQGGRANEQFF. The nucleotides read TGTGCCAGCAGTTTACAGGGCGGGAGGGCCAATGAGCAGTTCTTC. Here the chain combines TRBV6-1 and TRBJ2-1; 9 central bases correspond to TRBD2. Germline trimming: 5 bases from V, 6 bases from J; junction bases outside gene matches: 8. The germline V gene specifies MNHNS as CDR1 and SASEGT as CDR2. The CDR3 contains 15 residues, cysteine and phenylalanine counted. Only the CDR3 portion is preserved as DNA: 45 bases, with reading frame beginning at the first base.